This entry lists 2 T cell receptor beta chains sequenced from one sample in a study of cytomegalovirus exposure and HLA in healthy donors. The PCR ran on 60 Vbeta and 13 Jbeta primers. Method: immunoSEQ multiplex PCR; TCRdb's copy keeps in-frame clones and lacks some. Here the sample spans 200,000 to 300,000 clones, approximately 84% being singletons. The sequencing input was PBMCs. Receptors originate from a girl aged 2-15 years in good health and CMV-seronegative.

CDR3 loop: CASSLGHGDTYEQYF. The CDR3 DNA sequence: TGTGCCAGCAGCTTAGGACACGGGGACACCTACGAGCAGTACTTC. The chain links TRBV11-1 to TRBJ2-7; tentative D call: TRBD1 (6 bases). Trimming shortened V by 1 base and J by 2 bases, and 12 bases separated the two germline ends. CDR3 length: 15 amino acids. CDR1 and CDR2 from the germline V gene are SGHAT and FQDESV (reference sequence).

The chain couples TRBV29-1 to TRBJ2-3; tentative D call: TRBD2 (5 bases). CDR1 is SQVTM and CDR2 is ANQGSEA in the germline V gene. V was shortened by 4 bases and J by 1 base, with 18 bases between the two germline ends. This CDR3 has 16 residues. As DNA, the CDR3 is TGCAGCGTTGGTGGCCGGGCTTTGAGGGGCACAGATACGCAGTATTTT. Translation: CSVGGRALRGTDTQYF.